This TCR beta chain is from a study of neurological immune-mediated disorders (dated by TCRdb to the late 2010s). In terms of the full investigation: Among the approximately 35 multiple sclerosis patients, relapsing-remitting MS accounted for around 30 and secondary progressive MS accounted for 3. Peripheral blood TCR-beta repertoires from patients with HTLV-I-associated myelopathy (HAM/TSP), patients with multiple sclerosis, and healthy controls were compared in the study using UMI-based sequencing. Longitudinal samples, technical triplicates and paired sorted CD4+ and CD8+ T-cell subsets, alongside PBMC samples, were included among the approximately 99 TCR-beta libraries. The cohort was made up of about 66 subjects, consisting of 15 or so HAM/TSP patients, roughly 35 multiple sclerosis patients and about 20 healthy controls. The paper as a whole reports these results and caveats: In a phylogenetic analysis, the repertoires of 18 out of 34 MS patients fell into a single cluster of related CDR3 sequences, pointing to a possible signature at the repertoire level. Expanded clones from different subjects shared no identical CDR3 amino acid sequences, which suggests that TCR-beta repertoires were private in all groups. The highest TCR clonal expansion was observed in HAM/TSP patients, whereas the lowest was observed in MS patients, even when compared with healthy controls. No clinical or MRI features were associated with the MS cluster, and the authors said that larger cohorts are needed.

The junction carries 10 bases between V and J, which are trimmed by 6 bases and 0 bases respectively. The cysteine opens and the phenylalanine closes a CDR3 of 15 amino acids. Of the read, only the CDR3 DNA is kept; its 45 bases are in frame from base 1. According to the germline V gene, CDR1 reads SGDLS and CDR2 reads YYNGEE. For the unsorted PBMC libraries, 2 million PBMCs were stored in RNAlater at -80 degrees C until RNA extraction and were used to generate the libraries. The multiple sclerosis patients were enrolled in a US clinical protocol that evaluated disease progression with magnetic resonance imaging. Peripheral blood underwent Ficoll-Hypaque density gradient centrifugation to isolate PBMCs, which were then cryopreserved in liquid nitrogen. This clonotype was observed a handful of times. This receptor's antigen is unknown. No base quality information exists; no much larger clone differs at one position.

cDNA was synthesized by template-switch 5'RACE using a primer with a 10-nucleotide random unique molecular identifier that tagged each TCR transcript. Every sequencing run covered 15-18 subjects and yielded more than 170 million TCR-beta sequences. Total RNA was extracted with the RNeasy kit. TCR-beta VDJ regions were amplified with primers for the TCR constant region and the 5'RACE anchor, using the KAPA Real-time Library Amplification kit. Sample indexes and Illumina adaptors were added in a first PCR, after which library yield was increased in a second PCR. After Ampure bead purification, the TCR product of roughly 650 bp was size-selected on a 2% E-gel SizeSelection system. Before pooling, library quality was checked on a Bioanalyzer, concentration was measured with Qubit, and libraries were quantified with the Kapa Library Quantification kit. Libraries were sequenced paired-end 2 x 150 bp on an Illumina HiSeq 2500. To increase sequence diversity, roughly 23-30% phiX was spiked into each library pool. Per the original workflow: Quality-filtered reads were processed with the UMI-based MiGEC pipeline, which removed over 85% of raw TCR sequences during error correction. IMGT germline references were used for aligning VDJ genes, and each clonotype was defined as a unique CDR3 amino acid sequence together with its V-J genes. VDJtools evaluated clonal expansion, Shannon diversity and CDR3 relatedness (CalcPairwiseDistances, ClusterSamples); CLCbio workbench built phylogenetic trees. A clone was classed as expanded if it had 8 or more unique UMIs, a cutoff based on coefficient-of-variation modelling across technical triplicates. The public reads were run again by TCRdb, first through fastp at Q25 and then through MiXCR, and only productive beta chains were kept. Under each unique CDR3 protein, matching rows form one entry showing the most common genes and DNA. TCRdb's processing, not the authors', yielded these V and J calls. The sample has more than 75,000 distinct CDR3 sequences on record, 4.5% to 6.5% of them singletons. The ten most abundant clones make up 2% to 2.5% of the sample.

This TCR came from a woman aged 25 to 39 with multiple sclerosis. Sequencing was done on a sample of PBMCs. The rearrangement joined TRBV9 to TRBJ1-6; perhaps TRBD1 is the D gene, with 5 bases matching. The DNA sequence is as follows: TGTGCCAGCAACCGGGGCAGCTCCTATAATTCACCCCTCCACTTT. Its protein reads: CASNRGSSYNSPLHF.